The 21 T cell receptor beta chains below all came from one sample that was sequenced in a study of regulatory T cells in long-lasting Graves disease. Construction of TCR beta libraries relied on iRepertoire HTBI primers and on Arm-PCR targeting CDR3 regions. One entry per CDR3 protein, called by TCRdb with MiXCR from the multiplex PCR reads. The table lists about 470,000 distinct CDR3 sequences, about 15% of them singletons, with over 15% in the top ten. Time point denoted: newly diagnosed GD, antithyroid drugs for less than 3 months. Construction of the TCR library relied on RNA isolated from PBMCs. This sample also belongs to another study, concerning T cells in Graves' hyperthyroidism and ophthalmopathy.

This material consisted of peripheral blood mononuclear cells (PBMCs), taken at new diagnosis, from a patient treated with antithyroid drugs. These receptors all come from a woman between 25 and 40 years old with Graves disease.

The rearrangement links TRBV6-1 to TRBJ2-7; D is perhaps TRBD2 (6 bases). V was clipped by 6 bases and J by 5 bases, with 23 bases between them. The length of the CDR3 is 16 residues. CDR1 is MNHNS, CDR2 SASEGT, per germline. The DNA of the CDR3 is TGTGCCAGCAGCCCCGGCGGGGAGGCGGGAAAGGACGAGCAGTACTTC. This gives the protein CASSPGGEAGKDEQYF.

This clonotype appeared many times. The chain uses TRBV2 and TRBJ2-7, with D unresolved. The CDR3 covers 11 residues. CDR1 and CDR2 (germline): SNHLY, FYNNEI. The ends were cut back, 6 bases at V and 4 bases at J, with 7 bases in the middle. CDR3 nucleotide sequence: TGTGCCAGCAGAATGTGGTACGAGCAGTACTTC. Translated: CASRMWYEQYF.

This clonotype was counted between two and nine times. J is TRBJ1-1 and V is TRBV4-1; 7 bases match TRBD1. Germline V gene data show CDR1 as MGHRA and CDR2 as YSYEKL. V gave up 4 bases and J gave up 1 base; unmatched junction bases: 6. CDR3 length equals 15 residues. For the CDR3, the DNA is TGCGCCAGCAGCCGAATGACAGGGTCGAACACTGAAGCTTTCTTT. Its protein is CASSRMTGSNTEAFF.

This clonotype was recorded many times. This chain links TRBV24-1 with TRBJ2-3; D might be TRBD1 (5 bases). The ends were cut back, 12 bases at V and 2 bases at J, with 20 bases in the middle. In germline, CDR1 is KGHDR, CDR2 SFDVKD. The CDR3 is 15 amino acids. CDR3 amino acids: CAHGLGTGPTDTQYF. CDR3 in DNA: TGTGCCCACGGCCTAGGTACAGGTCCCACAGATACGCAGTATTTT.

Many counts were recorded for this clonotype. The chain carries TRBV12-3 or TRBV12-4 and TRBJ1-2; D gene unclear. V gave up 2 bases and J gave up 2 bases, with 6 bases separating them. The CDR3 runs to 13 residues. CDR3 region: CASSLKPNYGYTF. The CDR3 nucleotides are TGTGCCAGCAGTTTAAAACCGAACTATGGCTACACCTTC.

This clonotype showed up just a few times. This chain links TRBV7-9 with TRBJ1-2; weak D call: TRBD1 (5 bases). V dropped 0 bases and J dropped 4 bases, with 9 bases sitting between them. The CDR3 totals 14 residues. Germline V gene sequence: CDR1 SEHNR, CDR2 FQNEAQ (reference sequence). Here the CDR3 reads CASSLAAQGYGYTF. The CDR3 region has the DNA TGTGCCAGCAGCTTAGCGGCGCAGGGCTATGGCTACACCTTC. Full variable domain (remainder filled in from reference TRBV7-9 and TRBJ1-2): DTGVSQNPRHKITKRGQNVTFRCDPISEHNRLYWYRQTLGQGPEFLTYFQNEAQLEKSRLLSDRFSAERPKGSFSTLEIQRTEQGDSAMYLCASSLAAQGYGYTFGSGTRLTVV.

With respect to this clonotype: One base away lies a much larger clone, so this may be a sequencing read error. The CDR3 coding sequence is TGTGCCAGCAGCCCAAGGACAGGGATGTCCTACGATCAGTACTTC. This encodes CASSPRTGMSYDQYF. J is TRBJ2-7 and V is TRBV11-1, with 8 positions matching TRBD1. Germline CDR1 and CDR2: SGHAT and FQDESV (reference sequence). The CDR3 loop spans 15 amino acids.

This clonotype came up a few times. The V and J genes are TRBV7-9 and TRBJ2-7; D gene ambiguous. Germline-derived CDR1 and CDR2 are SEHNR and FQNEAQ (reference sequence). The V and J ends lost 4 bases and 6 bases respectively, with 7 bases between them. The CDR3 totals 11 residues. The CDR3 DNA follows: TGTGCCAGCAGCTCTTCAACCGAGCAGTACTTC. It codes for CASSSSTEQYF.

This clonotype was detected only a few times. The chain joins TRBV3-1 to TRBJ2-7, with a tentative D call TRBD1 (5 bases). The CDR3 runs to 15 residues. Germline CDR1 and CDR2: LGHDT and YNNKEL (reference sequence). The V end lost 4 bases, the J end lost 3 bases, and 16 bases lay between the germline ends. CDR3 bases: TGTGCCAGCAGCCGGGCCTTTAAAGGGGACTACGAGCAGTACTTC. It yields the protein CASSRAFKGDYEQYF.

Remarks on this clonotype: A much bigger clone sits one base away, suggesting this may be a read error. The chain has TRBV27 and TRBJ2-2; 7 bases line up with TRBD2. Trimming removed 6 bases from V and 3 bases from J; junction bases left unmatched: 13. Germline assignment: CDR1 MNHEY and CDR2 SMNVEV (reference sequence). CDR3 length equals 17 residues. CDR3 nucleotide sequence: TGTGCCAGCAGACCTACCGCTGCGGGAGTGGACACCGGGGAGCTGTTTTTT. Its protein is CASRPTAAGVDTGELFF.

The table lists this clonotype with many counts. V and J are TRBV7-2 and TRBJ2-5; TRBD2 agrees at 10 bases. CDR1 is SGHTA, CDR2 FQGNSA, per germline. Germline trimming cut 5 bases from V and 1 base from J; bases unmatched to any gene: 4. This CDR3 comprises 15 residues. CDR3 sequence (DNA): TGTGCCAGCAGCCCGTGGACTAGCGGCCAAGAGACCCAGTACTTC. Translation gives CASSPWTSGQETQYF.

This clonotype has a handful of counts. The genes are TRBV7-9 and TRBJ1-5; D remains unclear. Trimming left V 8 bases short and J 4 bases short, with 12 bases between. This CDR3 region has 13 residues. The germline CDR1 and CDR2 sequences are SEHNR and FQNEAQ (reference sequence). The CDR3 DNA is TGTGCCAGCGGGGATTCGAAGAATCAGCCCCAGCATTTT. This translates into CASGDSKNQPQHF.

This clonotype showed up many times. The rearrangement uses TRBV27 and TRBJ2-1; D is possibly TRBD2 (6 bases). The CDR3 is made up of 16 amino acids. The germline V and J ends were trimmed by 1 base and 3 bases, with 13 bases remaining between them. In germline, CDR1 is MNHEY, CDR2 SMNVEV (reference sequence). This CDR3 is CASSLWAGSGYNEQFF. CDR3 coding DNA: TGTGCCAGCAGTTTATGGGCGGGATCGGGCTACAATGAGCAGTTCTTC.

J is TRBJ1-6 and V is TRBV12-3 or TRBV12-4; D is uncertain. The CDR3 loop spans 14 amino acids. The V and J ends lost 6 bases and 7 bases respectively, with 13 bases between them. CDR3 nucleotides: TGTGCCAGCAGCCTACTAGCGGGGAATTCACCCCTCCACTTT. Its protein is CASSLLAGNSPLHF.

A remark on this clonotype: Just one base apart from a much larger clone, this may be a read error. V usage is TRBV10-1 and J usage is TRBJ2-7; no reliable D call. The germline V gene encodes CDR1 WNHNN and CDR2 SYGVQD (reference sequence). The CDR3 sequence is 12 residues long. The CDR3 here is CASGSDSHEQYF. As DNA, the CDR3 is TGCGCCAGCGGGTCCGACTCCCACGAGCAGTACTTC.

The chain links TRBV6-4 to TRBJ2-1; either TRBD1 or TRBD2 may supply D (5 bases each). CDR1 and CDR2 (germline): MRHNA, SNTAGT. Trimming stripped 5 bases from V and 1 base from J, with 18 bases between. CDR3 length: 17 residues. The CDR3 sequence: CASSQPLGGGSYNEQFF. The CDR3 nucleotides are TGTGCCAGCAGTCAACCGCTTGGGGGTGGATCCTACAATGAGCAGTTCTTC.

This clonotype has at least ten counts. The chain is built from TRBV12-3 or TRBV12-4 and TRBJ2-1; TRBD2 agrees at 12 bases. V lost 6 bases, J lost 3 bases, and 6 bases stayed unmatched. CDR3 length: 16 residues. The CDR3 loop is CASSLPGLAGYNEQFF. The CDR3 bases are TGTGCCAGCAGCTTACCGGGACTAGCGGGCTACAATGAGCAGTTCTTC.

This clonotype was found many times. The V and J genes are TRBV28 and TRBJ1-2, with 7 bases aligning to TRBD1. The length of the CDR3 is 16 residues. CDR1 MDHEN and CDR2 SYDVKM come from the germline V gene. V lost 7 bases and J lost 1; bases outside the gene matches: 12. The CDR3 protein is CASILGAGGFNYGYTF. CDR3 nucleotide sequence: TGTGCCAGCATCCTTGGGGCAGGGGGATTTAACTATGGCTACACCTTC.

This clonotype has at least ten counts. The gene calls are TRBV27 and TRBJ2-3; D unclear. CDR3 length: 14 residues. V was cut by 5 bases and J by 2 bases, with 11 bases left in between. Germline values: CDR1 MNHEY, CDR2 SMNVEV (reference sequence). The CDR3 reads CASSIGPHTDTQYF. The CDR3 DNA reads as TGTGCCAGCAGTATCGGGCCCCACACAGATACGCAGTATTTT.

The rearrangement uses TRBV6-1 and TRBJ2-5; D assignment may be TRBD1 or TRBD2 (6 bases each). V dropped 6 bases and J dropped 3 bases, with 14 bases sitting between them. The V gene's germline CDR1 is MNHNS and CDR2 SASEGT. The CDR3 extends over 14 amino acids. DNA for the CDR3: TGTGCCAGCAGCACACGGGGGCTAAAAGAGACCCAGTACTTC. This translates into CASSTRGLKETQYF.

The J gene is TRBJ2-3, the V gene TRBV6-4; possible D gene TRBD2, 5 bases. V was clipped by 8 bases and J by 0 bases, with 15 bases between them. Germline V lookup: CDR1 MRHNA, CDR2 SNTAGT. This CDR3 has 15 amino acids. The CDR3 nucleotides read TGTGCCAGCCCAGGAGCGGAGAAGAGCACAGATACGCAGTATTTT. Protein product: CASPGAEKSTDTQYF.